This T cell receptor beta chain was identified during a study of T-cell memory formation after mild COVID-19. Study-level findings and limits: Shrinking CD4+ clones resided mostly in CM and EM, and CD8+ ones in EMRA.

Points on this clonotype: Its matching antigen is unknown. The germline gene is not matched at one end of the junction; a read error may be the cause.

TCRdb ran MiXCR on the 5' RACE reads and lists one entry per CDR3 protein. Seen here are under 700,000 distinct CDR3 sequences, approximately 20% observed once, and the top ten hold roughly an eighth. Material for sequencing was PBMCs or a T cell subset sorted from them (not recorded which). This sequence originates from an adult woman who had mild COVID-19 (a few samples of this study predate the infection). Cell type and time point are not known.

The CDR3 DNA is TGTTCCAGCAAAAGGACTTTTGTTAGCACAGATACGCAGTATTTT. Protein product: CSSKRTFVSTDTQYF. This chain joins TRBV27 and TRBJ2-3, with D tentatively TRBD2 (5 bases). The V gene's germline CDR1 is MNHEY and CDR2 SMNVEV (reference sequence). The CDR3 has 15 residues.